This T cell receptor beta chain derives from a study of blood T cell repertoires in COVID-19. V lost 0 bases and J lost 0; bases outside the gene matches: 7. CDR3 size: 17 residues. From germline, CDR1 is PRHDT and CDR2 FYEKMQ (reference sequence). The repertoire was sequenced with immunoSEQ multiplex PCR; TCRdb's copy has only in-frame clones and lacks some. The repertoire has 200,000 to 300,000 clones, 75% to 85% of them found once; the top ten carry more than 5.5%. What was sequenced was peripheral blood. The V gene is TRBV13, the J gene TRBJ2-7; 8 bases map to TRBD2. The sequence was collected from a human donor in a cohort sampled during active COVID-19. The CDR3 sequence is CASSLGLAGPSSYEQYF. The CDR3 bases are TGTGCCAGCAGCTTAGGCCTAGCGGGCCCTAGCTCCTACGAGCAGTACTTC.